A selection of T cell receptor beta chains follows, all from one sample in a study of CD8 T cells in Susac syndrome. One entry per CDR3 protein, called by TCRdb with MiXCR from the immunoSEQ multiplex PCR reads. The sample records about 150,000 distinct CDR3 sequences, roughly 95% being singletons. Sequencing was done on a sample of CD4+ T cells from PBMCs. The origin of the receptors is a human donor with Susac syndrome. Each CDR3 is given with its conserved first and last residue. A D gene is named only where the DNA matches it firmly. The listing skips clone size in some rows; elsewhere it reads once, few, many or a size class.

abundance: NA; d_gene: NA; v_gene: TRBV12-3/TRBV12-4; j_gene: TRBJ1-6; CDR3nt: TGTGCCAGCAGTTCGGGACACCCAAATTCACCCCTCCACTTT; CDR3aa: CASSSGHPNSPLHF
abundance: NA; d_gene: NA; v_gene: TRBV5-1; j_gene: TRBJ1-1; CDR3nt: TGCGCCAGCAGCTCAGAGGGGGTGGAAGCTTTCTTT; CDR3aa: CASSSEGVEAFF
abundance: NA; d_gene: NA; v_gene: TRBV29-1; j_gene: TRBJ2-3; CDR3nt: TGCAGCGTTGAAACGAAGGATGGCACAGATACGCAGTATTTT; CDR3aa: CSVETKDGTDTQYF
abundance: NA; d_gene: NA; v_gene: TRBV6-2/TRBV6-3; j_gene: TRBJ2-7; CDR3nt: TGTGCCTTGTACGAGCAGTACTTC; CDR3aa: CALYEQYF
abundance: few; d_gene: TRBD1; v_gene: TRBV29-1; j_gene: TRBJ1-5; CDR3nt: TGCAGCGTGAGACAGGGTAGGGATCAGCCCCAGCATTTT; CDR3aa: CSVRQGRDQPQHF
abundance: NA; d_gene: NA; v_gene: TRBV20-1; j_gene: TRBJ2-3; CDR3nt: TGCAGTGCTAGGGGGGACACAGATACGCAGTATTTT; CDR3aa: CSARGDTDTQYF
abundance: NA; d_gene: NA; v_gene: TRBV7-2; j_gene: TRBJ2-3; CDR3nt: TGTGCCAGCAGCCGCCCGAGGGCTACACCGGGCACAGATACGCAGTATTTT; CDR3aa: CASSRPRATPGTDTQYF
abundance: NA; d_gene: NA; v_gene: TRBV29-1; j_gene: TRBJ1-1; CDR3nt: TGCAGCGTTTGGGCGAACACTGAAGCTTTCTTT; CDR3aa: CSVWANTEAFF
abundance: NA; d_gene: TRBD2; v_gene: TRBV4-2; j_gene: TRBJ2-5; CDR3nt: TGTGCCAGCAGCCAAGAGGCCCCGGCGGGGGGGCAAGAGACCCAGTACTTC; CDR3aa: CASSQEAPAGGQETQYF
abundance: NA; d_gene: NA; v_gene: TRBV25-1; j_gene: TRBJ2-7; CDR3nt: TGTGCCAGCAGTGCTCAGGGCGCCAACGAGCAGTACTTC; CDR3aa: CASSAQGANEQYF
abundance: NA; d_gene: TRBD2; v_gene: TRBV3-1; j_gene: TRBJ2-3; CDR3nt: TGTGCCAGCAGCCATCTAGCGGGGGGTCGTGATACGCAGTATTTT; CDR3aa: CASSHLAGGRDTQYF
abundance: NA; d_gene: TRBD1; v_gene: TRBV13; j_gene: TRBJ1-2; CDR3nt: TGTGCCAGCAGCCGGACAGGATCCAGCTCCTATGGCTACACCTTC; CDR3aa: CASSRTGSSSYGYTF
abundance: NA; d_gene: TRBD2; v_gene: TRBV9; j_gene: TRBJ2-5; CDR3nt: TGTGCCAGCAGCGCAGGGACTAGCGGCACCATCCAAGAGACCCAGTACTTC; CDR3aa: CASSAGTSGTIQETQYF
abundance: NA; d_gene: NA; v_gene: TRBV12-3/TRBV12-4; j_gene: TRBJ2-1; CDR3nt: TGTGCCAGCATGAAAGCAAATGAGCAGTTCTTC; CDR3aa: CASMKANEQFF
abundance: NA; d_gene: TRBD2; v_gene: TRBV20-1; j_gene: TRBJ2-1; CDR3nt: TGCAGTGGGACTAGCGGAAACAATGAGCAGTTCTTC; CDR3aa: CSGTSGNNEQFF
abundance: NA; d_gene: NA; v_gene: TRBV18; j_gene: TRBJ2-5; CDR3nt: TGTGCCAGCTCACCACAGGGTATGGAAGAGACCCAGTACTTC; CDR3aa: CASSPQGMEETQYF
abundance: NA; d_gene: TRBD2; v_gene: TRBV20-1; j_gene: TRBJ2-3; CDR3nt: TGCAGTGCGGAGTGGCTAGCGGGGGGGCCTCAAGATACGCAGTATTTT; CDR3aa: CSAEWLAGGPQDTQYF
abundance: NA; d_gene: NA; v_gene: TRBV9; j_gene: TRBJ1-1; CDR3nt: TGTGCCAGCAGCACTTTACAGGGTAACACTGAAGCTTTCTTT; CDR3aa: CASSTLQGNTEAFF
abundance: NA; d_gene: NA; v_gene: TRBV29-1; j_gene: TRBJ2-1; CDR3nt: TGCAGCGTTGGGTGGGGCCAGAGCTCCTACAATGAGCAGTTCTTC; CDR3aa: CSVGWGQSSYNEQFF
abundance: NA; d_gene: NA; v_gene: TRBV20-1; j_gene: TRBJ2-3; CDR3nt: TGCAGTGCTAGATGGCCGGGATCCCTTCCAGATACGCAGTATTTT; CDR3aa: CSARWPGSLPDTQYF
abundance: NA; d_gene: NA; v_gene: TRBV28; j_gene: TRBJ1-6; CDR3nt: TGTGCCAGCAGCCCGGCCCCAAGGGATTCACCCCTCCACTTT; CDR3aa: CASSPAPRDSPLHF
abundance: NA; d_gene: NA; v_gene: TRBV20-1; j_gene: TRBJ1-5; CDR3nt: TGCAGTGCTAGAGAACGGGGAATTAACAGCAATCAGCCCCAGCATTTT; CDR3aa: CSARERGINSNQPQHF
abundance: NA; d_gene: NA; v_gene: TRBV7-2; j_gene: TRBJ1-5; CDR3nt: TGTGCCAGCAGCTTACCCGTACTCAAGACCCAGCATTTT; CDR3aa: CASSLPVLKTQHF
abundance: NA; d_gene: NA; v_gene: TRBV3-1; j_gene: TRBJ2-7; CDR3nt: TGTGCCAGCAGCCATGCCGGGGGCACGTACGAGCAGTACTTC; CDR3aa: CASSHAGGTYEQYF
abundance: NA; d_gene: NA; v_gene: TRBV15; j_gene: TRBJ1-5; CDR3nt: TGTGCCACCAGCATGTCGACAGGTTCTCAGCCCCAGCATTTT; CDR3aa: CATSMSTGSQPQHF
abundance: NA; d_gene: TRBD1; v_gene: TRBV6-2/TRBV6-3; j_gene: TRBJ2-3; CDR3nt: TGTGCCAGCAGTTACGGGGACAGGCTCGCAGATACGCAGTATTTT; CDR3aa: CASSYGDRLADTQYF
abundance: NA; d_gene: NA; v_gene: TRBV3-1; j_gene: TRBJ1-5; CDR3nt: TGTGCCAGCAGCCAAGATCGGGGACCCCAGCCCCAGCATTTT; CDR3aa: CASSQDRGPQPQHF
abundance: NA; d_gene: NA; v_gene: TRBV5-4; j_gene: TRBJ1-6; CDR3nt: TGTGCCAGCAGCTTGCCGGGGGAGTGGACCCTCCACTTT; CDR3aa: CASSLPGEWTLHF
abundance: NA; d_gene: NA; v_gene: TRBV14; j_gene: TRBJ2-1; CDR3nt: TGTGCCAGCAGCCAAGAATTGAGAGGAGAGCAGTTCTTC; CDR3aa: CASSQELRGEQFF
abundance: NA; d_gene: NA; v_gene: TRBV18; j_gene: TRBJ2-7; CDR3nt: TGTGCCAGCTCACCCTCCCTCTCCTACGAGCAGTACTTC; CDR3aa: CASSPSLSYEQYF
abundance: NA; d_gene: NA; v_gene: TRBV27; j_gene: TRBJ2-7; CDR3nt: TGTGCCAGCAGTTTTCGGGGTCCTGCCTACGAGCAGTACTTC; CDR3aa: CASSFRGPAYEQYF
abundance: NA; d_gene: NA; v_gene: TRBV5-1; j_gene: TRBJ2-5; CDR3nt: TGCGCCAGCAGCTTTGGGGCAGGGAGAGAGACCCAGTACTTC; CDR3aa: CASSFGAGRETQYF
abundance: NA; d_gene: NA; v_gene: TRBV12-3/TRBV12-4; j_gene: TRBJ2-2; CDR3nt: TGTGCCAGCAGTTTCAAGACGACCACCGGGGAGCTGTTTTTT; CDR3aa: CASSFKTTTGELFF
abundance: NA; d_gene: NA; v_gene: TRBV9; j_gene: TRBJ1-2; CDR3nt: TGTGCCAGCAGCGTGGACGGACTGGTTAACTATGGCTACACCTTC; CDR3aa: CASSVDGLVNYGYTF
abundance: NA; d_gene: TRBD1; v_gene: TRBV5-1; j_gene: TRBJ1-1; CDR3nt: TGCGCCAGCCGACCGCAGACAGGGAACCCTGCGGCTTTCTTT; CDR3aa: CASRPQTGNPAAFF
abundance: NA; d_gene: TRBD1; v_gene: TRBV20-1; j_gene: TRBJ2-7; CDR3nt: TGCAGTGCTAGACCGGGACAGGGCTACGAGCAGTACTTC; CDR3aa: CSARPGQGYEQYF
abundance: NA; d_gene: NA; v_gene: TRBV19; j_gene: TRBJ1-2; CDR3nt: TGTGCCAGTAGTGCCCCGGGGGGCTACACCTTC; CDR3aa: CASSAPGGYTF
abundance: NA; d_gene: NA; v_gene: TRBV25-1; j_gene: TRBJ2-2; CDR3nt: TGTGCCAGCAGCGAACGAGGCAGGGGTGACGGCGGGGAGCTGTTTTTT; CDR3aa: CASSERGRGDGGELFF
abundance: NA; d_gene: NA; v_gene: TRBV25-1; j_gene: TRBJ1-3; CDR3nt: TGTGCCAGCAGTGAAGAGGCCTCTGGAAACACCATATATTTT; CDR3aa: CASSEEASGNTIYF
abundance: NA; d_gene: NA; v_gene: TRBV3-1; j_gene: TRBJ1-6; CDR3nt: TGTGCCAGCAGCCAGGGGTTTTCACCCCTCCACTTT; CDR3aa: CASSQGFSPLHF
abundance: NA; d_gene: NA; v_gene: TRBV25-1; j_gene: TRBJ2-7; CDR3nt: TGTGCCAGCAGTGCAATCCGGGACGCCCTTCGCGAGCAGTACTTC; CDR3aa: CASSAIRDALREQYF
abundance: few; d_gene: TRBD1; v_gene: TRBV18; j_gene: TRBJ2-1; CDR3nt: TGTGCCAGCTCACCAGGACAGGGGGCCTACAATGAGCAGTTCTTC; CDR3aa: CASSPGQGAYNEQFF
abundance: NA; d_gene: NA; v_gene: TRBV4-1; j_gene: TRBJ2-6; CDR3nt: TGCGCCAGCAGCCAAGGAACGTCGATCTCTGGGGCCAACGTCCTGACTTTC; CDR3aa: CASSQGTSISGANVLTF
abundance: NA; d_gene: NA; v_gene: TRBV14; j_gene: TRBJ2-5; CDR3nt: TGTGCCAGCAGCCAAGGCCCAAACCAAGAGACCCAGTACTTC; CDR3aa: CASSQGPNQETQYF
abundance: NA; d_gene: TRBD1; v_gene: TRBV20-1; j_gene: TRBJ2-5; CDR3nt: TGCAGTGCTAGTCCCACGGGGACAGCGGACGAGACCCAGTACTTC; CDR3aa: CSASPTGTADETQYF
abundance: NA; d_gene: NA; v_gene: TRBV29-1; j_gene: TRBJ2-7; CDR3nt: TGCAGCGTTCTAGAATCTATCGAGCAGTACTTC; CDR3aa: CSVLESIEQYF
abundance: NA; d_gene: NA; v_gene: TRBV5-1; j_gene: TRBJ2-2; CDR3nt: TGCGCCAGTTTCAAGTACAGGGACGCCGGGGAGCTGTTTTTT; CDR3aa: CASFKYRDAGELFF
abundance: NA; d_gene: NA; v_gene: TRBV12-3/TRBV12-4; j_gene: TRBJ2-1; CDR3nt: TGTGCCAGCAGTTTAGTCAGAATTGAGCAGTTCTTC; CDR3aa: CASSLVRIEQFF
abundance: NA; d_gene: NA; v_gene: TRBV4-1; j_gene: TRBJ2-1; CDR3nt: TGCGCCAGCAGCCGACTAGTTTACAATGAGCAGTTCTTC; CDR3aa: CASSRLVYNEQFF
abundance: NA; d_gene: TRBD1; v_gene: TRBV2; j_gene: TRBJ2-2; CDR3nt: TGTGCCAGCGACAGGGGAGGCACCGGGGAGCTGTTTTTT; CDR3aa: CASDRGGTGELFF
abundance: once; d_gene: NA; v_gene: TRBV5-1; j_gene: TRBJ1-1; CDR3nt: TGCGCCAGCAGCTTGATCGGGTCTGGGGATGTCGGCTCGCCTTTCTTT; CDR3aa: CASSLIGSGDVGSPFF
abundance: NA; d_gene: NA; v_gene: TRBV24-1; j_gene: TRBJ2-5; CDR3nt: TGTGCCACCAGTGATTGGGGCTCAGGGCAGTACCAAGAGACCCAGTACTTC; CDR3aa: CATSDWGSGQYQETQYF
abundance: NA; d_gene: TRBD1; v_gene: TRBV29-1; j_gene: TRBJ1-1; CDR3nt: TGCAGCGCCGAAGGACAGGGGGGGAAGAACACTGAAGCTTTCTTT; CDR3aa: CSAEGQGGKNTEAFF
abundance: NA; d_gene: NA; v_gene: TRBV2; j_gene: TRBJ2-4; CDR3nt: TGTGCCAGCAGTGAAGCGGTGGGGGTAGCCAAAAACATTCAGTACTTC; CDR3aa: CASSEAVGVAKNIQYF
abundance: NA; d_gene: TRBD1; v_gene: TRBV5-1; j_gene: TRBJ2-7; CDR3nt: TGCGCCAGCAGCCCTGGGCACGGGACAGGGGACTACGAGCAGTACTTC; CDR3aa: CASSPGHGTGDYEQYF
abundance: NA; d_gene: NA; v_gene: TRBV7-8; j_gene: TRBJ2-1; CDR3nt: TGTGCCAGCAGCTTTTGGGCAGGAGAATACAATGAGCAGTTCTTC; CDR3aa: CASSFWAGEYNEQFF
abundance: once; d_gene: NA; v_gene: TRBV5-6; j_gene: TRBJ2-7; CDR3nt: TGTGCCAGCAGCTTGTGGGACGAGCAGTACTTC; CDR3aa: CASSLWDEQYF
abundance: NA; d_gene: TRBD1; v_gene: TRBV10-3; j_gene: TRBJ1-2; CDR3nt: TGTGCCATCCAGGACAGGGGGTATGGCTACACCTTC; CDR3aa: CAIQDRGYGYTF
abundance: NA; d_gene: NA; v_gene: TRBV4-1; j_gene: TRBJ2-7; CDR3nt: TGCGCCAGCAGCCAAGAATGGGCTCGACCCCCCTACGAGCAGTACTTC; CDR3aa: CASSQEWARPPYEQYF
abundance: NA; d_gene: NA; v_gene: TRBV7-9; j_gene: TRBJ1-5; CDR3nt: TGTGCCAGCAGCTTATGGGATCAGCCCCAGCATTTT; CDR3aa: CASSLWDQPQHF